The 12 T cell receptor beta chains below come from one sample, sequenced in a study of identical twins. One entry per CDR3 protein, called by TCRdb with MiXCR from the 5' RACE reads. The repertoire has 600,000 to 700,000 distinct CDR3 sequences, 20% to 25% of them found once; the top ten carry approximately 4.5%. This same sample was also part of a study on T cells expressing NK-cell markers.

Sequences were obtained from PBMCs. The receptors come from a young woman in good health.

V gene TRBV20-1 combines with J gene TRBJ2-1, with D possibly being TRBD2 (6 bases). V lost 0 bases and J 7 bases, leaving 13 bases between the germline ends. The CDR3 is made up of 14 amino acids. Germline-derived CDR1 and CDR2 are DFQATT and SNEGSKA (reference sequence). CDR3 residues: CSARDTGRDNEQFF. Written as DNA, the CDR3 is TGCAGTGCTAGAGATACCGGGAGAGATAATGAGCAGTTCTTC.

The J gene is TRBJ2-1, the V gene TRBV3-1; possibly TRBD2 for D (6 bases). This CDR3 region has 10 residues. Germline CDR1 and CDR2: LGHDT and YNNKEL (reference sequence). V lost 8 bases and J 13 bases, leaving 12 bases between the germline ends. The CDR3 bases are TGTGCCAGCCGGGGGTTGGTCCAGTTCTTC. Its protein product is CASRGLVQFF.

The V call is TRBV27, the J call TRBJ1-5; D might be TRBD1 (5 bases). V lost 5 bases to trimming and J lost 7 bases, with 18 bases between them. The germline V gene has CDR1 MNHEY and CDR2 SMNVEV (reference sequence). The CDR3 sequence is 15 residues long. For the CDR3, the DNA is TGTGCCAGCAGTCCATACCAGGGTCTAGGGCAGCCCCAGCATTTT. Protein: CASSPYQGLGQPQHF.

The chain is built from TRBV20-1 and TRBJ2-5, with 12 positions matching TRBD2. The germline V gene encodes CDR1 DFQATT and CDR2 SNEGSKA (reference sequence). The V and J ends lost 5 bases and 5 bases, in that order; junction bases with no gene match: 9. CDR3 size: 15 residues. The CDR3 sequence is CSAGSLAGGPETQYF. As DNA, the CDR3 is TGCAGTGCTGGAAGTCTAGCGGGGGGGCCGGAGACCCAGTACTTC.

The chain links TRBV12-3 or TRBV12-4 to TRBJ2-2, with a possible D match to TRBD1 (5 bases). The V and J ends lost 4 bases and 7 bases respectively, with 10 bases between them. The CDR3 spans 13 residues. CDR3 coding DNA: TGTGCCAGCAGTTCGGACACTTACGGGGAGCTGTTTTTT. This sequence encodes CASSSDTYGELFF.

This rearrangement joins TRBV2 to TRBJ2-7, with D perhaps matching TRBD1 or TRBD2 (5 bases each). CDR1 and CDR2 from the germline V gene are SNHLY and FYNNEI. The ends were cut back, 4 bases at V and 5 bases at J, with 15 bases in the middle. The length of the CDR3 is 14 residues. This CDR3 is CASSAWDQGDEQYF. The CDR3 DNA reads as TGTGCCAGCAGTGCCTGGGATCAGGGAGACGAGCAGTACTTC. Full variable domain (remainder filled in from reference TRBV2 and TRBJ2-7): EPEVTQTPSHQVTQMGQEVILRCVPISNHLYFYWYRQILGQKVEFLVSFYNNEISEKSEIFDDQFSVERPDGSNFTLKIRSTKLEDSAMYFCASSAWDQGDEQYFGPGTRLTVT.

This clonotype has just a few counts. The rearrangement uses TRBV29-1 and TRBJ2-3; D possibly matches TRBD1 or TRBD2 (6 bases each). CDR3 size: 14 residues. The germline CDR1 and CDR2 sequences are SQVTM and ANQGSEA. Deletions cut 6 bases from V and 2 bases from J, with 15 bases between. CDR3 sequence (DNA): TGCAGCGTGAGGGGGGCAGGTTCCACAGATACGCAGTATTTT. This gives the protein CSVRGAGSTDTQYF.

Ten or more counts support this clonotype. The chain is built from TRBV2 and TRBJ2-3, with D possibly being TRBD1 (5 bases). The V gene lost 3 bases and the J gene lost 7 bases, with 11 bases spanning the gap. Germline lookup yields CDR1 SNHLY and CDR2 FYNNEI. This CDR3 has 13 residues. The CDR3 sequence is CASSDSGLYTQYF. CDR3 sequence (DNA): TGTGCCAGCAGTGATTCAGGGCTTTATACGCAGTATTTT.

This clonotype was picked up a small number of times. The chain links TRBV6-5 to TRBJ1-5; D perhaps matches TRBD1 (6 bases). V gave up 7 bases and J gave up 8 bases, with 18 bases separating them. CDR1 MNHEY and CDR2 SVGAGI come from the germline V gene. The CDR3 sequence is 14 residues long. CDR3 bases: TGTGCCAGCAATTCGGGAGGGGGAGCGGAGCCCCAGCATTTT. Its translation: CASNSGGGAEPQHF.

CDR3 nucleotides: TGCAGCGGCGGGACTAGCGGGGTCAATGAGCAGTTCTTC. It codes for CSGGTSGVNEQFF. V gene TRBV29-1 combines with J gene TRBJ2-1; 13 bases are a match to TRBD2. The CDR3 is 13 amino acids. The V gene's germline CDR1 is SQVTM and CDR2 ANQGSEA. V was pared by 7 bases and J by 6 bases, with 3 bases of the junction left unmatched.

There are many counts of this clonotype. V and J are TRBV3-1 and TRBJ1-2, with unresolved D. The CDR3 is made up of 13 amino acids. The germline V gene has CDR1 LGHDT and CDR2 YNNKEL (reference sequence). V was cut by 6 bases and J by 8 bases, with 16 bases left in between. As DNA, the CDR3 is TGTGCCAGCAGTCGGGAGGGCCTCGGGGGCTACACCTTC. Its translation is CASSREGLGGYTF.

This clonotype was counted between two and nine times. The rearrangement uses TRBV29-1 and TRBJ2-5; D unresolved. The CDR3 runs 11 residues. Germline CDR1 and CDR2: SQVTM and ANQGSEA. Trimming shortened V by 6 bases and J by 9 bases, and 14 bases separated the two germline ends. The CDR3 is CSVPLSLAQYF. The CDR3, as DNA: TGCAGCGTCCCACTATCGTTGGCCCAGTACTTC.